This TCR beta chain was documented in a study of vaccination effects on CD4 cells after COVID-19. General observations from the study: Clones induced by infection and by vaccine showed marked clonal contraction late after vaccination.

Before any sequencing was done, the ViraFEST assay used viral peptide pools to expand antigen-specific CD4+ T cells. Subsequent to ten to eleven days of culture, CD4+ T cells were isolated. Prior SARS-CoV-2 infection was absent in the vaccine recipients, as shown by negative nucleocapsid antibodies. Using immunoSEQ multiplex PCR, the repertoire was profiled, and TCRdb retains in-frame clones only, with some absent. This table holds tens of thousands of clones, approximately 70% found once. The CDR3 spans 17 residues. The germline V gene encodes CDR1 WNHNN and CDR2 SYGVQD (reference sequence). The V gene end was trimmed by 6 bases and the J gene end by 5 bases; junction bases not matched to a gene: 15. Details on this clone: What it binds is unknown.

The chain carries TRBV10-1 and TRBJ1-2; 10 bases line up with TRBD1. The specimen comprised CD4+ T cells from PBMCs cultured with HCoV-OC43 spike peptides, sampled before COVID-19 vaccination. Regarding subset: HCoV-OC43 spike overlapping peptide pool stimulation. The source is a human donor who received a COVID-19 vaccine. The DNA for the CDR3 is TGCGCCAGCAGGGCGACAGGGGGCTCGTCTCCGTCTTATGGCTACACCTTC. Its translation is CASRATGGSSPSYGYTF.